A single sample gave rise to the 16 T cell receptor beta chains below, sequenced in a study of shared clonotypes between healthy human individuals. Profiled with immunoSEQ multiplex PCR; TCRdb holds only in-frame clones, not every one. The repertoire consists of 400,000 to 600,000 clones, with almost 80% occurring once and the leading ten covering under 15%. Sequenced sample: PBMCs. The receptors derive from a woman between 40 and 50 years old in good health. Some clones in this sample may be carry-over from other donors' samples.

The chain employs TRBV7-8 and TRBJ1-5, with D tentatively TRBD1 (5 bases). The germline CDR1 and CDR2 sequences are SGHVS and FQNEAQ. Trimming shortened V by 5 bases and J by 0 bases, and 14 bases separated the two germline ends. The CDR3 consists of 16 residues. The CDR3 nucleotides read TGTGCCAGCAGCGTATCAGGGAAACTTAGCAATCAGCCCCAGCATTTT. It specifies CASSVSGKLSNQPQHF.

The chain combines TRBV5-1 with TRBJ2-7; D uncertain. Germline CDR1 is SGHRS and CDR2 is YFSETQ. The ends were cut back, 5 bases at V and 0 bases at J, with 6 bases in the middle. CDR3 length: 12 residues. The CDR3, as DNA: TGCGCCAGCAGTTTTAGCTCCTACGAGCAGTACTTC. It is translated as CASSFSSYEQYF.

The rearrangement links TRBV5-1 to TRBJ2-7; a weak D match, TRBD1 (6 bases). The CDR3 length is 13 residues. Per germline, CDR1 SGHRS and CDR2 YFSETQ. V gave up 4 bases and J gave up 2 bases, with 10 bases separating them. The CDR3 loop reads CASSRTETYEQYF. The CDR3 DNA reads TGCGCCAGCAGCCGGACAGAAACCTACGAGCAGTACTTC.

The gene calls are TRBV20-1 and TRBJ1-2; D is possibly TRBD1 (6 bases). This CDR3 has 11 amino acids. Germline V lookup: CDR1 DFQATT, CDR2 SNEGSKA (reference sequence). The V end lost 3 bases, the J end lost 6 bases, and 8 bases lay between the germline ends. The CDR3 DNA sequence: TGCAGTGCTAGTAGGGGGAATGGCTACACCTTC. Encoded protein: CSASRGNGYTF.

Written as DNA, the CDR3 is TGTGCCTGGGAGGGGGGACAGGGGGCTGAAAAACTGTTTTTT. This codes for CAWEGGQGAEKLFF. This sequence joins TRBV30 and TRBJ1-4, with TRBD1 matching 12 bases. In germline, CDR1 is GTSNPN, CDR2 SVGIG (reference sequence). Trimming at V came to 5 bases and at J to 7 bases, leaving 5 bases not matched to a gene. CDR3 size: 14 residues.

This clone was seen repeatedly, ten times or more. The chain combines TRBV2 with TRBJ2-2, with D perhaps matching TRBD1 (5 bases). The CDR3 loop spans 18 amino acids. Looked up from germline, CDR1 is SNHLY and CDR2 is FYNNEI. The V and J ends lost 7 bases and 1 base respectively, with 22 bases between them. The chain's CDR3 is CASTGTRARVRNTGELFF. CDR3 coding DNA: TGTGCCAGCACCGGAACCAGGGCAAGAGTTCGGAACACCGGGGAGCTGTTTTTT.

The chain couples TRBV6-1 to TRBJ1-4, with 8 bases identical to TRBD1. Trimming cost V 5 bases and J 6 bases; bases outside gene matches: 8. The CDR3 has 15 residues. Looked up from germline, CDR1 is MNHNS and CDR2 is SASEGT. The CDR3 here is CASSSAGQDDEKLFF. CDR3 nucleotide sequence: TGTGCCAGCAGTAGCGCGGGACAGGACGATGAAAAACTGTTTTTT.

This clone was detected only once. This chain uses TRBV2 with TRBJ1-2; D call uncertain. V lost 3 bases, J lost 7 bases, and 12 bases lay in between. The CDR3 consists of 13 residues. Germline V gene data show CDR1 as SNHLY and CDR2 as FYNNEI. CDR3 residues: CASSESSPGGYTF. CDR3 in DNA: TGTGCCAGCAGTGAGTCCAGCCCGGGTGGCTACACCTTC.

This sequence joins TRBV4-3 and TRBJ2-1; D is undetermined. CDR3 size: 18 residues. CDR1 and CDR2 (germline): LGHNA, YSLEER. Deletions cut 0 bases from V and 1 base from J, with 16 bases between. The CDR3, as DNA: TGCGCCAGCAGCCAAGAACCGTCCGGGTTTGTGTCCTACAATGAGCAGTTCTTC. Protein product: CASSQEPSGFVSYNEQFF.

This clone was found a few times. Compared with germline, one end of the junction differs, possibly owing to a read error. The V call is TRBV9, the J call TRBJ1-3, with D possibly matching TRBD1 (5 bases). The CDR3 length is 16 residues. The V gene's germline CDR1 is SGDLS and CDR2 YYNGEE. CDR3 DNA sequence: TGTGCCAGCAGCGTAGCCCCAGATGGGGGGGGAAGCACCATATATTTT. Translating it yields CASSVAPDGGGSTIYF.

The chain combines TRBV4-1 with TRBJ1-4; unclear D gene. The CDR3 runs to 17 residues. Trimming took 1 base from V and 5 from J, leaving 17 bases between them. Germline lookup yields CDR1 MGHRA and CDR2 YSYEKL. The CDR3 DNA sequence: TGCGCCAGCAGCCAAGTTATCCCTCGGGTCGTGAATGAAAAACTGTTTTTT. This encodes CASSQVIPRVVNEKLFF.

This clone was seen a few times. The rearrangement joins TRBV28 to TRBJ1-4, with no clear D. The V gene lost 3 bases and the J gene lost 0 bases, with 14 bases spanning the gap. Germline values: CDR1 MDHEN, CDR2 SYDVKM. The CDR3 has 17 residues. Written as DNA, the CDR3 is TGTGCCAGCAGTTTCCTTCCGGACGCCGCAACTAATGAAAAACTGTTTTTT. Its protein is CASSFLPDAATNEKLFF.

The J gene is TRBJ1-1, the V gene TRBV6-6, with TRBD1 matching 9 bases. The V and J ends lost 5 bases and 0 bases, in that order; junction bases with no gene match: 7. This CDR3 has 16 residues. CDR1 is MNHNY and CDR2 is SVGAGI in the germline V gene (reference sequence). The CDR3 spells CASSGPGQGVNTEAFF. The CDR3, as DNA: TGTGCCAGCAGTGGACCGGGACAGGGAGTGAACACTGAAGCTTTCTTT.

This clone was seen once. This chain uses TRBV7-2 with TRBJ2-1; D gene unclear. The CDR3 is 14 residues long. V was shortened by 5 bases and J by 7 bases, with 15 bases between the two germline ends. Germline CDR1 reads SGHTA; CDR2 reads FQGNSA. CDR3 DNA sequence: TGTGCCAGCAGCATCCGGGCCGCGCTTAATGAGCAGTTCTTC. It yields the protein CASSIRAALNEQFF.

This clone was seen a single time. The chain recombines TRBV11-1 with TRBJ2-3; 7 bases line up with TRBD1. This CDR3 has 13 amino acids. Germline lookup yields CDR1 SGHAT and CDR2 FQDESV (reference sequence). V lost 3 bases, J lost 6 bases, and 3 bases stayed unmatched. The CDR3 DNA reads as TGTGCCAGCAGCTTGACAGGGCCCGATACGCAGTATTTT. It encodes CASSLTGPDTQYF.

This clone showed up just a few times. The rearrangement uses TRBV19 and TRBJ1-1, with 9 bases that match TRBD1. Trimming took 6 bases from V and 6 from J; bases not matched to a gene: 11. The CDR3 extends over 15 amino acids. CDR1 is LNHDA and CDR2 is SQIVND in the germline V gene (reference sequence). This chain's CDR3 is CASRQPGQGRPEAFF. The DNA of the CDR3 is TGTGCCAGTAGGCAACCGGGACAGGGAAGGCCTGAAGCTTTCTTT. The full variable domain, in which reference TRBV19 and TRBJ1-1 provide the parts outside the CDR3, is DGGITQSPKYLFRKEGQNVTLSCEQNLNHDAMYWYRQDPGQGLRLIYYSQIVNDFQKGDIAEGYSVSREKKESFPLTVTSAQKNPTAFYLCASRQPGQGRPEAFFGQGTRLTVV.